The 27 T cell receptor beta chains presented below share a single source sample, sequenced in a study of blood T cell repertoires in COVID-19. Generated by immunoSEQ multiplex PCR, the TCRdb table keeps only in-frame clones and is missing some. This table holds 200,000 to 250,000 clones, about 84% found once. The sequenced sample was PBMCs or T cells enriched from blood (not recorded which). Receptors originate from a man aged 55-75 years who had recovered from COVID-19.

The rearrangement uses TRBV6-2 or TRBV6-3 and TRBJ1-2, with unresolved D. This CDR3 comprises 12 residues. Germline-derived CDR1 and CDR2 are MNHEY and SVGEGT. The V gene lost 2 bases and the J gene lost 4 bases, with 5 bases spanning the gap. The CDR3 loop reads CASSYGPYGYTF. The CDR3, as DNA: TGTGCCAGCAGTTACGGGCCCTATGGCTACACCTTC.

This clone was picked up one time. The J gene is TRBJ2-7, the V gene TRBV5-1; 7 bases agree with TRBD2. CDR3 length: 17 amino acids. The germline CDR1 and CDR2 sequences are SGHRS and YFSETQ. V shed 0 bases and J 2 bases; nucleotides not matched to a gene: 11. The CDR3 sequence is CASSLEAMGGVPYEQYF. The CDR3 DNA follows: TGCGCCAGCAGCTTGGAGGCGATGGGGGGGGTCCCCTACGAGCAGTACTTC.

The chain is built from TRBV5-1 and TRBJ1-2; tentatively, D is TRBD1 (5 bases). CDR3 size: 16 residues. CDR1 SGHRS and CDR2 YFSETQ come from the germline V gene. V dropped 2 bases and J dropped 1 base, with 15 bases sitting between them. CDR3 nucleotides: TGCGCCAGCAGCTTAGCAGACAGCCAGAATAACTATGGCTACACCTTC. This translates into CASSLADSQNNYGYTF. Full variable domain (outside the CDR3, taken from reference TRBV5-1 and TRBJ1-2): KAGVTQTPRYLIKTRGQQVTLSCSPISGHRSVSWYQQTPGQGLQFLFEYFSETQRNKGNFPGRFSGRQFSNSRSEMNVSTLELGDSALYLCASSLADSQNNYGYTFGSGTRLTVV.

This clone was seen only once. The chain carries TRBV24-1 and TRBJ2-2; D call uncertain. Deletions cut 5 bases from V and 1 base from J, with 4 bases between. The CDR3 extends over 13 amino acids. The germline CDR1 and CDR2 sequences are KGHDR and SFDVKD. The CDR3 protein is CATSGRNTGELFF. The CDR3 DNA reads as TGTGCCACCAGTGGCAGGAACACCGGGGAGCTGTTTTTT.

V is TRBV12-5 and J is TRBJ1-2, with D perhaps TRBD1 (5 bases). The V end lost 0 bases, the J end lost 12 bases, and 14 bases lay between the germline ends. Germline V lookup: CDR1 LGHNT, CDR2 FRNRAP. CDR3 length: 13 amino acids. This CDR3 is CASGLVGQGYHTF. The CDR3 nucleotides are TGTGCTAGTGGTTTGGTAGGGCAGGGCTACCACACCTTC. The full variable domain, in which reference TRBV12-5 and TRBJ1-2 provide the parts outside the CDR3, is DARVTQTPRHKVTEMGQEVTMRCQPILGHNTVFWYRQTMMQGLELLAYFRNRAPLDDSGMPKDRFSAEMPDATLATLKIQPSEPRDSAVYFCASGLVGQGYHTFGSGTRLTVV.

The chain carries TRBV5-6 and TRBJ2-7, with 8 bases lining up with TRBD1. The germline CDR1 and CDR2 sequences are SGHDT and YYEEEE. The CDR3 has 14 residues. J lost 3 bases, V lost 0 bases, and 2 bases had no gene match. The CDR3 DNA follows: TGTGCCAGCAGCTTGGCAGGGGGCGGCTACGAGCAGTACTTC. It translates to CASSLAGGGYEQYF.

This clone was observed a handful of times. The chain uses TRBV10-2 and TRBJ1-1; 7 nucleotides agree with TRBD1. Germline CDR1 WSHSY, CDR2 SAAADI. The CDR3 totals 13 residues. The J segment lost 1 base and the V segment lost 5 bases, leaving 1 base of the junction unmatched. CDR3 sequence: CASSRQGNTEAFF. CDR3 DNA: TGCGCCAGCAGTAGACAGGGGAACACTGAAGCTTTCTTT.

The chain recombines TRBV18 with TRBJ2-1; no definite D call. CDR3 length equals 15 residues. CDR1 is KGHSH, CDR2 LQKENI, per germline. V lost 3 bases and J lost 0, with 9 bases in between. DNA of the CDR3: TGTGCCAGCTCACCCATCAAGAGCTCCTACAATGAGCAGTTCTTC. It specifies CASSPIKSSYNEQFF.

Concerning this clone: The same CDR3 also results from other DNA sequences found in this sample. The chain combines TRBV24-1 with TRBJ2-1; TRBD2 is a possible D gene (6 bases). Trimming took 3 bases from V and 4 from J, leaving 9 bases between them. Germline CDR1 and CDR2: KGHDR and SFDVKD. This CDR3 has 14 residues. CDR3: CATSDPGTYNEQFF. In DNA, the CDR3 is TGTGCCACCAGTGATCCCGGGACTTACAATGAGCAGTTCTTC.

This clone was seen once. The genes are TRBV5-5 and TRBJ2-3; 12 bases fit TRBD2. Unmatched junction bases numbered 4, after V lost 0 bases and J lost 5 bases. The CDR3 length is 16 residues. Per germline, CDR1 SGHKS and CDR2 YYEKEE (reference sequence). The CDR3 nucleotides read TGTGCCAGCAGCTTGGCTAGCGGGGGGGCCATAGATACGCAGTATTTT. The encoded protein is CASSLASGGAIDTQYF.

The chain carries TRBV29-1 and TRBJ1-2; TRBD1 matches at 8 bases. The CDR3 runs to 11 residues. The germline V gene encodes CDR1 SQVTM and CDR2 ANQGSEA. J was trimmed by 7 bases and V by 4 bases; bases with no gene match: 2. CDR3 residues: CSVAGQGGYTF. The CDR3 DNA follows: TGCAGCGTTGCTGGACAGGGTGGCTACACCTTC.

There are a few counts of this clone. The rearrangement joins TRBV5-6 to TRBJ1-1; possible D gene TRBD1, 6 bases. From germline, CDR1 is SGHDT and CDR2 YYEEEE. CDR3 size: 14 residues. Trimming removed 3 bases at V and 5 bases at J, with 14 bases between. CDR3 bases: TGTGCCAGCAGCTACAGGGAAAGAAAGACTGAAGCTTTCTTT. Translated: CASSYRERKTEAFF.

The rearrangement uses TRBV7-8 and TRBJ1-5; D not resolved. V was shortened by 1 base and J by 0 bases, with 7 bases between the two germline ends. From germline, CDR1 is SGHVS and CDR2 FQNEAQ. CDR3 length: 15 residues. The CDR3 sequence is CASSLVQSSNQPQHF. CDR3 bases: TGTGCCAGCAGCTTAGTACAGAGTAGCAATCAGCCCCAGCATTTT.

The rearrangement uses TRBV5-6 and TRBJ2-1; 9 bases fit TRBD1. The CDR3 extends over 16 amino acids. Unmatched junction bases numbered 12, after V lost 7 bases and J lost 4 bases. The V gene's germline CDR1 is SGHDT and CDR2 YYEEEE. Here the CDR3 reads CASVETIGQGYNEQFF. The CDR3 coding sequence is TGTGCCAGCGTTGAGACCATTGGACAGGGGTACAATGAGCAGTTCTTC.

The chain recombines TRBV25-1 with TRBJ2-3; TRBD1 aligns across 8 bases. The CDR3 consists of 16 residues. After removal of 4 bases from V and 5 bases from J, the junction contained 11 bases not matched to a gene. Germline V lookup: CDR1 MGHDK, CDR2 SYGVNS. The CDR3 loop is CASSGWAGTGKDTQYF. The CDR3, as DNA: TGTGCCAGCAGTGGCTGGGCCGGGACAGGAAAAGATACGCAGTATTTT.

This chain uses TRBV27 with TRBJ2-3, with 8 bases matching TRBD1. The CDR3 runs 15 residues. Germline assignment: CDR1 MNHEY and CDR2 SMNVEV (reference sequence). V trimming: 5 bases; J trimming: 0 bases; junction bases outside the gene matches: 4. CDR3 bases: TGTGCCAGCAGTATCCGGGACAGGAGCACAGATACGCAGTATTTT. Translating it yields CASSIRDRSTDTQYF.

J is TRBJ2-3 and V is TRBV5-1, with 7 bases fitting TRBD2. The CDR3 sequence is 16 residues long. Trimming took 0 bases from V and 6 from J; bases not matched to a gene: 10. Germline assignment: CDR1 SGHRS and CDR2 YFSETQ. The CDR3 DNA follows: TGCGCCAGCAGCTTGGACGGCGGGGGAAGTTCCGATACGCAGTATTTT. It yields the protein CASSLDGGGSSDTQYF.

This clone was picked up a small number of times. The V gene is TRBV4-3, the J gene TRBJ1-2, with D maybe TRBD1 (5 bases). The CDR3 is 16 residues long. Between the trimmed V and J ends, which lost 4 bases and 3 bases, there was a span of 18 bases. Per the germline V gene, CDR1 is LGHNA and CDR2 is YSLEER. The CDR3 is CASSPTFPTVDYGYTF. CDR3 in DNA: TGCGCCAGCAGCCCCACATTCCCGACAGTTGACTATGGCTACACCTTC.

The CDR3 bases are TGTGCCACCAGTGAAGGTAGGGGTTATGGCTACACCTTC. Translated: CATSEGRGYGYTF. This rearrangement joins TRBV24-1 to TRBJ1-2, with TRBD1 as a possible D gene (5 bases). Germline lookup yields CDR1 KGHDR and CDR2 SFDVKD. This CDR3 contains 13 residues. Trimming pared 4 bases from V and 5 bases from J, leaving 10 bases between.

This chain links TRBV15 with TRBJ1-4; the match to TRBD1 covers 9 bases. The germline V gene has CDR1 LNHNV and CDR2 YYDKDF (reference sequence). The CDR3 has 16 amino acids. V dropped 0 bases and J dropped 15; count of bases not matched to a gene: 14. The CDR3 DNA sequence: TGTGCCACCAGCAGAGATCCTTCCCCGGGACAGGGTTTTTTGTTTTTT. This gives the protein CATSRDPSPGQGFLFF.

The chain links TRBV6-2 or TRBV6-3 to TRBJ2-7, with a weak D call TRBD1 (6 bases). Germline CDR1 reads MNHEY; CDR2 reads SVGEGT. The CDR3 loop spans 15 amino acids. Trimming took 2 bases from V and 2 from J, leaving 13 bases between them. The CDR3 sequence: CASSYPDSLTYEQYF. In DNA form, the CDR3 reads TGTGCCAGCAGTTACCCGGACAGTTTAACCTACGAGCAGTACTTC.

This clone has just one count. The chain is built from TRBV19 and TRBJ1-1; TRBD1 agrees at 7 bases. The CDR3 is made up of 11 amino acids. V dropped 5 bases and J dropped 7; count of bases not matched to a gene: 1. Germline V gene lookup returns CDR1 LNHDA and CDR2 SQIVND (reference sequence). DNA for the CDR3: TGTGCCAGTAGTGACAGGGATGAAGCTTTCTTT. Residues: CASSDRDEAFF.

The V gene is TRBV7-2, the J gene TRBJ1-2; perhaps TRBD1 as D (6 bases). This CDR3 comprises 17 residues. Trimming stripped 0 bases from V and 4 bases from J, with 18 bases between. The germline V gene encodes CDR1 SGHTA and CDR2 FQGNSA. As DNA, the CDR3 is TGTGCCAGCAGCTTAGCGGCTCGGTCAGGGGAAGGCTATGGCTACACCTTC. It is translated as CASSLAARSGEGYGYTF.

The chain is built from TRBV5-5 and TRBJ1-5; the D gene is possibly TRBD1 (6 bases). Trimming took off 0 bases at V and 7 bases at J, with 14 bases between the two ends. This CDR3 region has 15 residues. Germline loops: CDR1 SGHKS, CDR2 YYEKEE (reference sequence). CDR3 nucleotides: TGTGCCAGCAGCTTGGCCTCAGGGGCCAGGCAGCCCCAGCATTTT. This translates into CASSLASGARQPQHF.

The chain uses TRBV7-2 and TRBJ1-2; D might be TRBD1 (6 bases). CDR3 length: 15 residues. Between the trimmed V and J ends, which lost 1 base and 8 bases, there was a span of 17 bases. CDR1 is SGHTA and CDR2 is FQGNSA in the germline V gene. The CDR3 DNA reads TGTGCCAGCAGCTTAGAGCGACAGGTCCCCAAAGGCTACACCTTC. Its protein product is CASSLERQVPKGYTF.

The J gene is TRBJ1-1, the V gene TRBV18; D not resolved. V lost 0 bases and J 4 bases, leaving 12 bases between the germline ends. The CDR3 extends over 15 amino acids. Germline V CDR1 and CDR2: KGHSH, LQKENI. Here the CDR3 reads CASSPPGGSFTEAFF. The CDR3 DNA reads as TGTGCCAGCTCACCACCGGGAGGTTCCTTCACTGAAGCTTTCTTT.

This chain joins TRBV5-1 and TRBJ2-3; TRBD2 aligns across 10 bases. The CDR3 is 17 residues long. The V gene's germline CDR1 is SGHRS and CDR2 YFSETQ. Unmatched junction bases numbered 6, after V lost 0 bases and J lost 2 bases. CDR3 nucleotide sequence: TGCGCCAGCAGCTTGGTGGCTAGCGGGGGCATCACAGATACGCAGTATTTT. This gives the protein CASSLVASGGITDTQYF.